This T cell receptor beta chain was recorded in a study of T cell changes during pregnancy in multiple sclerosis. Sequencing used immunoSEQ multiplex PCR; TCRdb keeps in-frame clones, though not all of them. Here the sample spans more than 45,000 clones, 93% being singletons. V trimming: 5 bases; J trimming: 2 bases; junction bases outside the gene matches: 9. Germline-derived CDR1 and CDR2 are SSHAT and FNYEAQ (reference sequence). The CDR3 totals 15 residues. This sample comprised CD8+ T cells from peripheral blood mononuclear cells, obtained in the second trimester of pregnancy. This chain links TRBV7-7 with TRBJ2-7; 7 positions agree with TRBD1. This receptor was taken from a female donor with multiple sclerosis, enrolled in a pregnancy study. CDR3 nucleotides: TGTGCCAGCAGCCTAAGGACAGGCCCTACCTACGAGCAGTACTTC. This sequence encodes CASSLRTGPTYEQYF.